This is a list of T cell receptor beta chains from one sample in a study of graft-versus-host responses after intestinal transplantation. This table comes from immunoSEQ multiplex PCR, and its TCRdb copy is limited to in-frame clones, with some not included. The sample holds about 120,000 clones; 85% to 95% are singletons and the top ten take around 0.12%. For these receptors, no antigen is known. The material sequenced was unstimulated CD4+ T cells sorted from spleen or lymph node cells, taken before intestinal transplant. The receptors were sampled from a human donor who received an intestinal transplant. The CDR3 runs from the conserved cysteine through the conserved F or W. Each record gives: CDR3 protein, V gene, clone size, J gene. Expanded clones are given a class, and other clones once, few, many or no size at all.

CDR3 protein: CASSLAGTGGEKLFF
V gene: TRBV28
clone size: -
J gene: TRBJ1-4

CDR3 protein: CAWSATPTYEQYF
V gene: TRBV30
clone size: -
J gene: TRBJ2-7

CDR3 protein: CASSSPWTDRNTEAFF
V gene: TRBV11-2
clone size: -
J gene: TRBJ1-1

CDR3 protein: CASSSDEEAFF
V gene: TRBV6-5
clone size: -
J gene: TRBJ1-1

CDR3 protein: CASSFYPGNTGELFF
V gene: TRBV7-3
clone size: -
J gene: TRBJ2-2

CDR3 protein: CASSYRTPSGANVLTF
V gene: TRBV6-5
clone size: -
J gene: TRBJ2-6

CDR3 protein: CASSVGLAGAYEQYF
V gene: TRBV6-5
clone size: -
J gene: TRBJ2-7

CDR3 protein: CASSVGGSYEQYF
V gene: TRBV25-1
clone size: -
J gene: TRBJ2-7

CDR3 protein: CASSVEAGDRGGELFF
V gene: TRBV9
clone size: -
J gene: TRBJ2-2

CDR3 protein: CATGGNHEQFF
V gene: TRBV6-5
clone size: -
J gene: TRBJ2-1

CDR3 protein: CASSGGLRGTGSEKLFF
V gene: TRBV5-6
clone size: -
J gene: TRBJ1-4

CDR3 protein: CASRAVEETQYF
V gene: TRBV28
clone size: -
J gene: TRBJ2-5

CDR3 protein: CASSPGATPLNEQFF
V gene: TRBV11-3
clone size: -
J gene: TRBJ2-1

CDR3 protein: CASSSIGEAFF
V gene: TRBV6-1
clone size: -
J gene: TRBJ1-1

CDR3 protein: CASSYHNQETQYF
V gene: TRBV27
clone size: -
J gene: TRBJ2-5

CDR3 protein: CASSLSRGQGISYTF
V gene: TRBV27
clone size: -
J gene: TRBJ1-2

CDR3 protein: CSWSGSNEQFF
V gene: TRBV29-1
clone size: once
J gene: TRBJ2-1

CDR3 protein: CASGSLVADTQYF
V gene: TRBV28
clone size: -
J gene: TRBJ2-3

CDR3 protein: CASSPGQENYEQYF
V gene: TRBV5-1
clone size: once
J gene: TRBJ2-7

CDR3 protein: CASSAGTQGNTIYF
V gene: TRBV18
clone size: -
J gene: TRBJ1-3

CDR3 protein: CASSHPGGLGYGYTF
V gene: TRBV11-2
clone size: -
J gene: TRBJ1-2

CDR3 protein: CASSPPDRDGYEQYF
V gene: TRBV25-1
clone size: -
J gene: TRBJ2-7

CDR3 protein: CASSIGGNTEAFF
V gene: TRBV19
clone size: -
J gene: TRBJ1-1

CDR3 protein: CASSYLQGAETQYF
V gene: TRBV6-5
clone size: -
J gene: TRBJ2-5

CDR3 protein: CAWSVRVGETQYF
V gene: TRBV30
clone size: few
J gene: TRBJ2-5

CDR3 protein: CASSSGGTRRDEQFF
V gene: TRBV5-4
clone size: once
J gene: TRBJ2-1

CDR3 protein: CAWSLLAGLETQYF
V gene: TRBV30
clone size: -
J gene: TRBJ2-5

CDR3 protein: CASSPKGGRNTEAFF
V gene: TRBV7-9
clone size: -
J gene: TRBJ1-1

CDR3 protein: CASSSLAGGLKTQYF
V gene: TRBV6-5
clone size: once
J gene: TRBJ2-5

CDR3 protein: CASSLGQPNYGYTF
V gene: TRBV7-8
clone size: once
J gene: TRBJ1-2

CDR3 protein: CASSFRPTLTDTQYF
V gene: TRBV5-1
clone size: -
J gene: TRBJ2-3

CDR3 protein: CASSPGTGGHTEAFF
V gene: TRBV9
clone size: -
J gene: TRBJ1-1

CDR3 protein: CASQRLAFYNEQFF
V gene: TRBV6-1
clone size: -
J gene: TRBJ2-1

CDR3 protein: CASSYSTQGADTQYF
V gene: TRBV6-5
clone size: -
J gene: TRBJ2-3

CDR3 protein: CASSLGTSGVAETQYF
V gene: TRBV11-2
clone size: -
J gene: TRBJ2-5

CDR3 protein: CASSRQGVETQYF
V gene: TRBV18
clone size: -
J gene: TRBJ2-5

CDR3 protein: CASSLALGQGAYIQYF
V gene: TRBV7-9
clone size: -
J gene: TRBJ2-4

CDR3 protein: CASTTGFYQPQHF
V gene: TRBV19
clone size: -
J gene: TRBJ1-5

CDR3 protein: CASSLVSGRLGLPYNEQFF
V gene: TRBV7-9
clone size: -
J gene: TRBJ2-1

CDR3 protein: CASSQEEAVYYGYTF
V gene: TRBV4-2
clone size: -
J gene: TRBJ1-2

CDR3 protein: CASSMDGRESYEQYF
V gene: TRBV11-3
clone size: -
J gene: TRBJ2-7